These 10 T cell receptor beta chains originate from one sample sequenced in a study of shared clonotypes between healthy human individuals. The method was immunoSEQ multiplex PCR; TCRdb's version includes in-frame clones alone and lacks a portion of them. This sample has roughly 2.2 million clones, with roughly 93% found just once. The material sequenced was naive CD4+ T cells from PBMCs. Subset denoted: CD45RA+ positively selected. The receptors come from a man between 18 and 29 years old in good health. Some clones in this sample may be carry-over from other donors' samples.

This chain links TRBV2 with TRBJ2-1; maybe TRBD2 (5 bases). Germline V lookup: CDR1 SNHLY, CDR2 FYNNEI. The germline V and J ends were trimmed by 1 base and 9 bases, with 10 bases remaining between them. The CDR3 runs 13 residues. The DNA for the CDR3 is TGTGCCAGCAGTGAAGTCAGCGGTAGTGAGCAGTTCTTC. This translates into CASSEVSGSEQFF.

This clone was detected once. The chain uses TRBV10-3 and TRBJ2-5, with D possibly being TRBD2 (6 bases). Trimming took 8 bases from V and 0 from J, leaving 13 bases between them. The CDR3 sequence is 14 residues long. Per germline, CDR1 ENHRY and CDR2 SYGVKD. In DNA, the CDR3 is TGTGCCATCCGACGGGAGCCCAACCAAGAGACCCAGTACTTC. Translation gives CAIRREPNQETQYF.

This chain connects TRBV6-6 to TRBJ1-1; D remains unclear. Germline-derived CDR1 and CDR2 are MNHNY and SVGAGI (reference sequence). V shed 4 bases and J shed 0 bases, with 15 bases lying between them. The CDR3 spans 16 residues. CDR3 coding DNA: TGTGCCAGCAGTTCGTTCGGCCACCTCATGAACACTGAAGCTTTCTTT. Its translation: CASSSFGHLMNTEAFF.

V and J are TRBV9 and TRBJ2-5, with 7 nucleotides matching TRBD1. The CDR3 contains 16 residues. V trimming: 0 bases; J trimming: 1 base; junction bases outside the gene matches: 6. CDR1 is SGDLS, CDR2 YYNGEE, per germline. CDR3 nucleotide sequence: TGTGCCAGCAGCGTAGACAGGGGTCCAGGCCAAGAGACCCAGTACTTC. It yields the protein CASSVDRGPGQETQYF. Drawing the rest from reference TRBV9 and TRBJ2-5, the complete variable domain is DSGVTQTPKHLITATGQRVTLRCSPRSGDLSVYWYQQSLDQGLQFLIQYYNGEERAKGNILERFSAQQFPDLHSELNLSSLELGDSALYFCASSVDRGPGQETQYFGPGTRLLVL.

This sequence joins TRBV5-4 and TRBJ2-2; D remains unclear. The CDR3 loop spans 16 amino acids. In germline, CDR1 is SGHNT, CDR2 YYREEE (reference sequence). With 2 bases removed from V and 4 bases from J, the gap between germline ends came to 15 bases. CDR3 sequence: CASSFATTRSTGELFF. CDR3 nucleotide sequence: TGTGCCAGCAGCTTCGCTACTACCAGATCCACCGGGGAGCTGTTTTTT.

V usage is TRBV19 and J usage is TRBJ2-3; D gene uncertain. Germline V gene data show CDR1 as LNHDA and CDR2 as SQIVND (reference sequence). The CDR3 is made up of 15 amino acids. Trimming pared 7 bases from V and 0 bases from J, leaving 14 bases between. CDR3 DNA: TGTGCCAGTATAGATTGGAGCACCAGCACAGATACGCAGTATTTT. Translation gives CASIDWSTSTDTQYF.

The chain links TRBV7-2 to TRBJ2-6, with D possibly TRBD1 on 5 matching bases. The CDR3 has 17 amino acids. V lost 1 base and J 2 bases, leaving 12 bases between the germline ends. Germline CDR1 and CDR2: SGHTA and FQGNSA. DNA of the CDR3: TGTGCCAGCAGCTTAGTCGCAGGGATCGCTGGGGCCAACGTCCTGACTTTC. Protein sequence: CASSLVAGIAGANVLTF.

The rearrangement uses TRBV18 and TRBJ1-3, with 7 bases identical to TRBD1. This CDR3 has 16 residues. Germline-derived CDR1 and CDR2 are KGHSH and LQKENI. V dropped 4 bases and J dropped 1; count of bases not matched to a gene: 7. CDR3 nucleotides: TGTGCCAGCTCACAGGGACAGCCTACTTCTGGAAACACCATATATTTT. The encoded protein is CASSQGQPTSGNTIYF.

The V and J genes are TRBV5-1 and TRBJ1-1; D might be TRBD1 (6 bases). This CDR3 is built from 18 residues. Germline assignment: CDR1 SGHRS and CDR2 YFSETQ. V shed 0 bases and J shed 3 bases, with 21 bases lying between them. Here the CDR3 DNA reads TGCGCCAGCAGCTTGGTTCAGGGGTCTGGTGAAGTAGACACTGAAGCTTTCTTT. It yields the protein CASSLVQGSGEVDTEAFF.

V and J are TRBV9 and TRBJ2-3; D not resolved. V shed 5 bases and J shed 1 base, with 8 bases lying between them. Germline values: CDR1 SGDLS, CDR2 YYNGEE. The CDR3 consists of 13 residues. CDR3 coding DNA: TGTGCCAGCAGTCGTCTGGGCACAGATACGCAGTATTTT. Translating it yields CASSRLGTDTQYF.